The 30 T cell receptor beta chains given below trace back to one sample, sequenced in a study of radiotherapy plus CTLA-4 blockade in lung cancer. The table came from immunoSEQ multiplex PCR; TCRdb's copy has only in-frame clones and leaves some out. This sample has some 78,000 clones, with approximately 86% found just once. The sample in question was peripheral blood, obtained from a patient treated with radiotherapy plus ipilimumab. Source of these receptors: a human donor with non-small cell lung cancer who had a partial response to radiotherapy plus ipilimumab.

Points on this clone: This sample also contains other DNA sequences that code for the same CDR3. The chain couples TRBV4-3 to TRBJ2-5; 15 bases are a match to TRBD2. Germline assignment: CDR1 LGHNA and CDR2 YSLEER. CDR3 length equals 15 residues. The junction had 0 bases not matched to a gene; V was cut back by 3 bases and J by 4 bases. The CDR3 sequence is CASSQGLAGGETQYF. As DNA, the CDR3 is TGCGCCAGCAGCCAGGGACTAGCGGGAGGAGAGACCCAGTACTTC.

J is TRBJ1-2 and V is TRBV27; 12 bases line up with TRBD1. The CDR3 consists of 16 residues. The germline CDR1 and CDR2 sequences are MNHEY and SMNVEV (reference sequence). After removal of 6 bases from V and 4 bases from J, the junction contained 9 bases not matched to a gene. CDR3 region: CASRPGTGGIGYGYTF. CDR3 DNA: TGTGCCAGCAGGCCCGGGACAGGGGGCATCGGCTATGGCTACACCTTC.

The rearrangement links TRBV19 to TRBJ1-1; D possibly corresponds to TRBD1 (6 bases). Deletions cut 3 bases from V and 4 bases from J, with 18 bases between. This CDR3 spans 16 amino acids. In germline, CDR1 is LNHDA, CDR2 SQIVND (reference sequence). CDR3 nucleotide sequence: TGTGCCAGTAGTATTAGGAACAGGGAAATAGCCACTGAAGCTTTCTTT. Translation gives CASSIRNREIATEAFF. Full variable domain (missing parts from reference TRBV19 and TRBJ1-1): DGGITQSPKYLFRKEGQNVTLSCEQNLNHDAMYWYRQDPGQGLRLIYYSQIVNDFQKGDIAEGYSVSREKKESFPLTVTSAQKNPTAFYLCASSIRNREIATEAFFGQGTRLTVV.

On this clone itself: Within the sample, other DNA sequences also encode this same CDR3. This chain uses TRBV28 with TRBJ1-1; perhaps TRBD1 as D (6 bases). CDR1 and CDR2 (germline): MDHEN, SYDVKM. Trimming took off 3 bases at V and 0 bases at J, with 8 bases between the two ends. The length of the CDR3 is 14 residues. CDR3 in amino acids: CASSLDRVNTEAFF. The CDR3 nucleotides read TGTGCCAGCAGTTTGGACAGAGTGAACACTGAAGCTTTCTTT.

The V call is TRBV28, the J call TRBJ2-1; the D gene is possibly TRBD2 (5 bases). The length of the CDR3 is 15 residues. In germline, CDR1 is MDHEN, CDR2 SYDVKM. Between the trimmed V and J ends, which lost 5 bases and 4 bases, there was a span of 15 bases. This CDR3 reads CASSPLGELYNEQFF. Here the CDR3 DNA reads TGTGCCAGCAGTCCCCTTGGGGAGCTTTACAATGAGCAGTTCTTC.

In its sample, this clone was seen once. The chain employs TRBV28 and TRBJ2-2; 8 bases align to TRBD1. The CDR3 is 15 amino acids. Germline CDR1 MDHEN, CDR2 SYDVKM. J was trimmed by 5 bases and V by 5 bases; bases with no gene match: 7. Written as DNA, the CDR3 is TGTGCCAGCAGTCCCGGACAGGGCCGAACCGGGGAGCTGTTTTTT. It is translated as CASSPGQGRTGELFF.

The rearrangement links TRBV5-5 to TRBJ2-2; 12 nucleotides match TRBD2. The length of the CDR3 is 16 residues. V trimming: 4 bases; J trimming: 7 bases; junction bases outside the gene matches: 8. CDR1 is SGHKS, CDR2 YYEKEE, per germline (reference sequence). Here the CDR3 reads CASSQTSGSAGGELFF. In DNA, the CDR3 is TGTGCCAGCAGCCAGACTAGCGGGAGCGCTGGCGGGGAGCTGTTTTTT.

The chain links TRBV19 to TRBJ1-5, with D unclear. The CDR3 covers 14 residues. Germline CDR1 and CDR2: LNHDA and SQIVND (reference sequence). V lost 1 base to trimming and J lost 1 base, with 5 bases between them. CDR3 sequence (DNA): TGTGCCAGTAGTATAGGGCAGAGCAATCAGCCCCAGCATTTT. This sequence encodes CASSIGQSNQPQHF.

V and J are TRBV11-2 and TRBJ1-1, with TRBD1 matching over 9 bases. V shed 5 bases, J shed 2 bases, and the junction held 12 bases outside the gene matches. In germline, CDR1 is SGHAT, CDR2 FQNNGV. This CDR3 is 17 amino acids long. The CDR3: CASSPTPGQGRNTEAFF. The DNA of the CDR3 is TGTGCCAGCAGCCCTACACCGGGACAGGGAAGAAACACTGAAGCTTTCTTT.

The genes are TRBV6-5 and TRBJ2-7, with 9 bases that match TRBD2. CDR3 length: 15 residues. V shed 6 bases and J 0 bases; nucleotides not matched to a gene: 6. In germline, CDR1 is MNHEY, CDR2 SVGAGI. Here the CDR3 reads CASSRLAESSYEQYV. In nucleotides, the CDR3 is TGTGCCAGCAGCCGACTAGCGGAGAGCTCCTACGAGCAGTACGTC.

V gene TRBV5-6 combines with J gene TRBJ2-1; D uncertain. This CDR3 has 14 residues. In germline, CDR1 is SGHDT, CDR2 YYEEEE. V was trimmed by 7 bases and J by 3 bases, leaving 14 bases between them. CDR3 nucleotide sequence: TGTGCCAGCTCTGACTCGAGAAACTACAATGAGCAGTTCTTC. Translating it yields CASSDSRNYNEQFF.

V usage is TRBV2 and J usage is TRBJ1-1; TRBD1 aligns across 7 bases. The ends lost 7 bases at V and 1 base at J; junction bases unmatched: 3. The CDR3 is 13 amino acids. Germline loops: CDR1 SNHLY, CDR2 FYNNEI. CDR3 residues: CASTTGENTEAFF. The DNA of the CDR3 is TGTGCCAGCACTACAGGGGAGAACACTGAAGCTTTCTTT.

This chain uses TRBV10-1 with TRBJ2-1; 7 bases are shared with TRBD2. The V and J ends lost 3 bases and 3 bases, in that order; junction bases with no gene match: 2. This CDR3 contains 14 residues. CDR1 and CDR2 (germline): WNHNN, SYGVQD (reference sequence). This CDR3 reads CASSEGGSYNEQFF. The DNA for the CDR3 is TGCGCCAGCAGTGAAGGCGGGAGCTACAATGAGCAGTTCTTC.

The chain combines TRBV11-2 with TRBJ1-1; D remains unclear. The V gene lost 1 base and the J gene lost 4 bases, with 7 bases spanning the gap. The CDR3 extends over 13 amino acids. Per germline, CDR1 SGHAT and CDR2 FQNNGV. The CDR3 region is CASSLGAGTEAFF. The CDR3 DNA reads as TGTGCCAGCAGCTTAGGGGCCGGCACTGAAGCTTTCTTT.

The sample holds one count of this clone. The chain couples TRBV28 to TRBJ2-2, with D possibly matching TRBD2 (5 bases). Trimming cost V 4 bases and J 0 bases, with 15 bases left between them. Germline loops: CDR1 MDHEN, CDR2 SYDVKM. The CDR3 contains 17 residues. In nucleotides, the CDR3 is TGTGCCAGCAGTTCCTCCTTACTAGACGCGAACACCGGGGAGCTGTTTTTT. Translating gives CASSSSLLDANTGELFF.

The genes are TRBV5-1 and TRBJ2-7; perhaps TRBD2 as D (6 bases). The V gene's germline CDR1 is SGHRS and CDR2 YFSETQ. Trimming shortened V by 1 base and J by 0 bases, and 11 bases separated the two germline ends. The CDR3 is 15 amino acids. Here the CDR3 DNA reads TGCGCCAGCAGCTTGAATAGCGGCTTCTCCTACGAGCAGTACGTC. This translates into CASSLNSGFSYEQYV.

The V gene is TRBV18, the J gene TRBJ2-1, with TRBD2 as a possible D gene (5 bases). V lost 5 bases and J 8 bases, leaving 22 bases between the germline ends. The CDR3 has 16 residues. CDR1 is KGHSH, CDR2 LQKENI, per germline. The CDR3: CASSRGAVVGVDEQFF. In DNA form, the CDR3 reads TGTGCCAGCTCAAGAGGAGCGGTGGTAGGCGTCGATGAGCAGTTCTTC.

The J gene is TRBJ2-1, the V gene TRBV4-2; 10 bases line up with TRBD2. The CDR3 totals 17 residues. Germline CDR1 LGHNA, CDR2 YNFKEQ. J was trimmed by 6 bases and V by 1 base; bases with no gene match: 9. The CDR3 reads CASSQGVGTSARNEQFF. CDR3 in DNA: TGTGCCAGCAGCCAAGGTGTGGGGACTAGCGCGCGCAATGAGCAGTTCTTC.

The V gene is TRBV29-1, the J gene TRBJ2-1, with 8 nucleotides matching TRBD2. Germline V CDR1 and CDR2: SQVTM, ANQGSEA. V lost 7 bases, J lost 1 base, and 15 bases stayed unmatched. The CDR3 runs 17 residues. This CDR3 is CSAGRGEALGSYNEQFF. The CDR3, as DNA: TGCAGCGCCGGGAGGGGGGAAGCCCTTGGGTCCTACAATGAGCAGTTCTTC.

CDR3 sequence reads: CASSFGLGYTF. In DNA form, the CDR3 reads TGTGCCAGCAGTTTCGGGTTAGGCTACACCTTC. V usage is TRBV28 and J usage is TRBJ1-2; D gene uncertain. The CDR3 extends over 11 amino acids. V lost 3 bases to trimming and J lost 8 bases, with 7 bases between them. Germline-derived CDR1 and CDR2 are MDHEN and SYDVKM.

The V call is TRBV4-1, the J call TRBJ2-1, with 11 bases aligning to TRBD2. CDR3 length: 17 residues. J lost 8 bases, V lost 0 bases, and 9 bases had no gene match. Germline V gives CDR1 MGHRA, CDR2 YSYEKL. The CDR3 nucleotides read TGCGCCAGCAGCCAAGAGGGAACTAGCGGGAGTTACCATGAGCAGTTCTTC. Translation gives CASSQEGTSGSYHEQFF.

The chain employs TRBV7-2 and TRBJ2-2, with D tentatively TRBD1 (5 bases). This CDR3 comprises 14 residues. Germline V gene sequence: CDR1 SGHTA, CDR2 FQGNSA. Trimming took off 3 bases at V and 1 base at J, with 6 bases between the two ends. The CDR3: CASSFDRNTGELFF. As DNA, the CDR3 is TGTGCCAGCAGCTTCGACAGGAACACCGGGGAGCTGTTTTTT.

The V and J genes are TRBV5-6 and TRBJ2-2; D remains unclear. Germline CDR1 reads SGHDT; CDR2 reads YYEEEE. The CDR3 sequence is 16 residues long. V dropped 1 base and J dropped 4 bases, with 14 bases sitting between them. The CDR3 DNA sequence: TGTGCCAGCAGCTTGCCCCCAGGCTTGATCACCGGGGAGCTGTTTTTT. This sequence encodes CASSLPPGLITGELFF. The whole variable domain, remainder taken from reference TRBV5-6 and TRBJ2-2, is DAGVTQSPTHLIKTRGQQVTLRCSPKSGHDTVSWYQQALGQGPQFIFQYYEEEERQRGNFPDRFSGHQFPNYSSELNVNALLLGDSALYLCASSLPPGLITGELFFGEGSRLTVL.

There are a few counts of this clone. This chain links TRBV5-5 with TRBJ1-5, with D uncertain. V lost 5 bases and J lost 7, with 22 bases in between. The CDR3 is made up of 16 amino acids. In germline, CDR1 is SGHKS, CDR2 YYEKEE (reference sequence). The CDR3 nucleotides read TGTGCCAGCAGTATGACTTCGGGGTTGCGGTCCCAGCCCCAGCATTTT. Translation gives CASSMTSGLRSQPQHF. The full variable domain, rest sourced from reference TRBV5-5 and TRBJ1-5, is DAGVTQSPTHLIKTRGQQVTLRCSPISGHKSVSWYQQVLGQGPQFIFQYYEKEERGRGNFPDRFSARQFPNYSSELNVNALLLGDSALYLCASSMTSGLRSQPQHFGDGTRLSIL.

This chain's CDR3 is CASSATTSGRANEQFF. The CDR3 DNA reads as TGTGCCAGCAGCGCCACGACTAGCGGGAGGGCCAATGAGCAGTTCTTC. The V and J genes are TRBV2 and TRBJ2-1; 14 bases line up with TRBD2. This CDR3 contains 16 residues. Germline loops: CDR1 SNHLY, CDR2 FYNNEI. The ends lost 6 bases at V and 6 bases at J; junction bases unmatched: 7.

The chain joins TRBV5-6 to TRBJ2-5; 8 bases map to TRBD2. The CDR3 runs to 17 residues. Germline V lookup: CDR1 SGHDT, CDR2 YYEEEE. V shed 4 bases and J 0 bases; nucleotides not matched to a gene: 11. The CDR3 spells CASSPEALAAYQETQYF. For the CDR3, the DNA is TGTGCCAGCAGCCCGGAGGCACTAGCGGCGTACCAAGAGACCCAGTACTTC.

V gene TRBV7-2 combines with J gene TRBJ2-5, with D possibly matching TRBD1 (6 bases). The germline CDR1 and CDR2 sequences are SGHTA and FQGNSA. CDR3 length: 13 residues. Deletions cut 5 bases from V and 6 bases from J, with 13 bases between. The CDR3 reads CASSLQGYKTQYF. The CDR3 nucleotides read TGTGCCAGCAGCCTACAGGGCTACAAGACCCAGTACTTC. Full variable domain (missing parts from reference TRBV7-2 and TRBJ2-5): GAGVSQSPSNKVTEKGKDVELRCDPISGHTALYWYRQSLGQGLEFLIYFQGNSAPDKSGLPSDRFSAERTGGSVSTLTIQRTQQEDSAVYLCASSLQGYKTQYFGPGTRLLVL.

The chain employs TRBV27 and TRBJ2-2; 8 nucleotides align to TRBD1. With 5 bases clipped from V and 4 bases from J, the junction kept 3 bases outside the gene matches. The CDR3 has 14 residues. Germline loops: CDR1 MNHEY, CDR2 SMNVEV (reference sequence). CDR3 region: CASSITGGTGELFF. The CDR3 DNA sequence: TGTGCCAGCAGTATAACAGGGGGCACCGGGGAGCTGTTTTTT.

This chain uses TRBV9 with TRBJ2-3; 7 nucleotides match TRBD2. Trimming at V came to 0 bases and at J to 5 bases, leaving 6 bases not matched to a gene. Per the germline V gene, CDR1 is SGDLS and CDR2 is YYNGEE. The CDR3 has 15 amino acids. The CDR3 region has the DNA TGTGCCAGCAGCGTAGACGGCGGGAGTCGAGATACGCAGTATTTT. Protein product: CASSVDGGSRDTQYF.

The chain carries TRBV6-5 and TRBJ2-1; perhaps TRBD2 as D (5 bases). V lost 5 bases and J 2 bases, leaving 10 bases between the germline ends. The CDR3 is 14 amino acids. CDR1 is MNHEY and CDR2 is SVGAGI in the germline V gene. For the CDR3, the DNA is TGTGCCAGCAGTCCCAGCGGAACCTACAATGAGCAGTTCTTC. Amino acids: CASSPSGTYNEQFF.